This is a list of T cell receptor beta chains from one sample in a study of tumor-infiltrating lymphocytes in localized non-small cell lung cancer. TCRdb's table, derived via immunoSEQ multiplex PCR, lists solely in-frame clones and lacks some. Of 9,500 to 15,000 clones listed, approximately 90% are singletons. Sample: lung tumor tissue. The source is a human donor with non-small cell lung cancer. Each CDR3 is given with its conserved first and last residue. The D gene is left open where the match is weak. Not all rows give a size; the values are once, few, many and, for expanded clones, a class.

NA,TRBV6-5,once,13,TRBJ2-5,CASSLRRAETQYF,TGTGCCAGCAGTTTGCGAAGGGCAGAGACCCAGTACTTC
TRBD1,TRBV5-3,NA,13,TRBJ2-7,CARSLDRGYEQYF,TGTGCCAGAAGCTTGGACAGGGGGTACGAGCAGTACTTC
TRBD2,TRBV30,NA,16,TRBJ2-5,CAWNPSGREGAETQYF,TGTGCCTGGAATCCTAGCGGGAGAGAGGGGGCAGAGACCCAGTACTTC
NA,TRBV18,NA,12,TRBJ1-4,CASSRGQEKLFF,TGTGCCAGCTCGCGAGGACAGGAAAAACTGTTTTTT
NA,TRBV4-1,NA,13,TRBJ1-6,CASSQEGRVPLHF,TGCGCCAGCAGCCAAGAGGGCAGAGTACCCCTCCACTTT
TRBD2,TRBV7-6,NA,16,TRBJ2-2,CASSLELAGNTGELFF,TGTGCCAGCAGCTTAGAACTAGCGGGGAACACCGGGGAGCTGTTTTTT
TRBD2,TRBV28,NA,15,TRBJ2-5,CATTGMAGGRETQYF,TGTGCCACCACAGGGATGGCGGGAGGTAGGGAGACCCAGTACTTC
TRBD2,TRBV30,NA,15,TRBJ2-1,CACTPSGSSYNEQFF,TGTGCCTGTACCCCTAGCGGGAGCTCCTACAATGAGCAGTTCTTC
NA,TRBV11-3,NA,14,TRBJ2-2,CASSFTANTGELFF,TGTGCCAGCAGCTTCACAGCGAACACCGGGGAGCTGTTTTTT
TRBD2,TRBV29-1,NA,17,TRBJ2-1,CSVEEDASGRLHGGQFF,TGCAGCGTTGAAGAGGATGCTAGCGGGAGATTGCACGGCGGGCAGTTCTTC
TRBD1,TRBV7-9,NA,17,TRBJ1-1,CASSLGIWAGGGTEAFF,TGTGCCAGCAGCTTAGGTATTTGGGCAGGGGGCGGAACTGAAGCTTTCTTT
NA,TRBV9,NA,15,TRBJ1-1,CASSPRSSKNTEAFF,TGTGCCAGCAGCCCTCGGAGCAGCAAGAACACTGAAGCTTTCTTT
TRBD1,TRBV25-1,NA,17,TRBJ1-4,CASSELSGGGRGEKLFF,TGTGCCAGCAGTGAACTCTCAGGGGGAGGGAGAGGCGAAAAACTGTTTTTT
TRBD1,TRBV29-1,once,14,TRBJ1-2,CSVRDGQGANGYTF,TGCAGCGTTCGGGACGGACAGGGGGCCAATGGCTACACCTTC
NA,TRBV7-7,NA,15,TRBJ1-4,CASSPGLSSMEKLFF,TGTGCTAGCAGCCCGGGCCTGTCTTCGATGGAAAAACTGTTTTTT
NA,TRBV19,NA,14,TRBJ1-5,CASTGSRVNQPQHF,TGTGCCAGTACGGGATCGCGGGTTAATCAGCCCCAGCATTTT
NA,TRBV6-1,NA,13,TRBJ2-2,CASSENFPGELFF,TGTGCCAGCAGTGAAAATTTCCCCGGGGAGCTGTTTTTT
NA,TRBV5-4,once,13,TRBJ1-2,CASSLDPEDGYTF,TGTGCCAGCAGCTTAGATCCAGAAGATGGCTACACCTTC
TRBD1,TRBV7-9,NA,14,TRBJ2-5,CASSYGQGGETQYF,TGTGCCAGCAGCTACGGACAGGGGGGAGAGACCCAGTACTTC
TRBD1,TRBV5-1,NA,14,TRBJ2-7,CASSFSGQGYEQYF,TGCGCCAGCAGCTTCTCGGGACAGGGATACGAGCAGTACTTC
NA,TRBV28,NA,17,TRBJ2-6,CASSTTIGPAGANVLTF,TGTGCCAGCAGTACTACGATCGGGCCCGCTGGGGCCAACGTCCTGACTTTC
TRBD2,TRBV9,NA,16,TRBJ2-1,CASSVVFASGSDEQFF,TGTGCCAGCAGCGTAGTTTTTGCTAGCGGGAGCGATGAGCAGTTCTTC
TRBD2,TRBV5-1,NA,16,TRBJ2-5,CASSFLTSGLQETQYF,TGCGCCAGCAGCTTCTTGACTAGCGGCCTCCAAGAGACCCAGTACTTC
TRBD1,TRBV25-1,NA,15,TRBJ2-6,CASSGTGAGANVLTF,TGTGCCAGCAGTGGGACAGGGGCAGGGGCCAACGTCCTGACTTTC
NA,TRBV30,NA,13,TRBJ1-2,CAWSGQGNYGYTF,TGTGCCTGGAGTGGTCAGGGTAACTATGGCTACACCTTC
TRBD2,TRBV6-5,NA,16,TRBJ2-2,CASSYSTSGTLGELFF,TGTGCCAGCAGTTACTCGACTAGCGGGACTTTAGGGGAGCTGTTTTTT
NA,TRBV14,NA,16,TRBJ1-1,CASSQVIRAWVTEAFF,TGTGCCAGCAGCCAAGTAATCAGGGCTTGGGTCACTGAAGCTTTCTTT
NA,TRBV21-1,NA,16,TRBJ2-1,CAIQGGIAGGRDEQFF,TGTGCCATCCAGGGCGGGATAGCGGGAGGAAGGGATGAGCAGTTCTTC
TRBD2,TRBV13,NA,16,TRBJ2-1,CASSPRESGRGHEQFF,TGTGCCAGCAGCCCCCGAGAAAGCGGGAGGGGTCATGAGCAGTTCTTC
TRBD1,TRBV28,NA,15,TRBJ2-2,CASLATGGSGGELFF,TGTGCCAGCCTGGCCACAGGGGGCAGTGGCGGGGAGCTGTTTTTT